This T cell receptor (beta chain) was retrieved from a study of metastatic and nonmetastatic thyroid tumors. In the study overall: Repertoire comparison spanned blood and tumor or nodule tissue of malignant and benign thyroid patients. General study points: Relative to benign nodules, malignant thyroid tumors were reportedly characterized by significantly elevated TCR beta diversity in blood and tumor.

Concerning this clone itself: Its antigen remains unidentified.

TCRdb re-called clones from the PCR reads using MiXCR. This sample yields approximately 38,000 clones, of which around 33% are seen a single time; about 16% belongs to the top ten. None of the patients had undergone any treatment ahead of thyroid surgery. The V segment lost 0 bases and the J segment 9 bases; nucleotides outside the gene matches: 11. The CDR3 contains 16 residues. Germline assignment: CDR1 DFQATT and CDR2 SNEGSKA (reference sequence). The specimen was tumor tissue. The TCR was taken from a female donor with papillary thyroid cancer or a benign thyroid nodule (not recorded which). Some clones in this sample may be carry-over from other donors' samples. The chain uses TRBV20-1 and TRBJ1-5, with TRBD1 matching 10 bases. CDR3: CSARDRTGGPVRPQHF. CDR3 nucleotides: TGCAGTGCTAGAGACCGGACAGGGGGACCGGTGCGGCCCCAGCATTTT.